These T cell receptor beta chains were read from a single sample in a study of blood T cell repertoires in COVID-19. Clones were sequenced by immunoSEQ multiplex PCR, and TCRdb holds only the in-frame ones, with some missing. The sample includes 100,000 to 140,000 clones, about 93% of them seen just once. The material sequenced was peripheral blood. The receptor source for this set is a woman aged 25 to 39 with acute or convalescent COVID-19. CDR3s include the opening cysteine and the closing phenylalanine or tryptophan. The D gene is left open where the match is weak.

v_call: TRBV7-2
d_call: -
cdr3_length: 18
j_call: TRBJ1-5
cdr3_aa: CASSPSDWATVSNQPQHF
cdr3_nt: TGTGCCAGCAGCCCGTCCGATTGGGCGACGGTTAGCAATCAGCCCCAGCATTTT

v_call: TRBV10-2
d_call: TRBD2
cdr3_length: 16
j_call: TRBJ2-2
cdr3_aa: CASSESAGGGTGELFF
cdr3_nt: TGCGCCAGCAGTGAATCGGCGGGAGGTGGGACCGGGGAGCTGTTTTTT

v_call: TRBV12-3/TRBV12-4
d_call: -
cdr3_length: 13
j_call: TRBJ1-1
cdr3_aa: CASSSRQNTEAFF
cdr3_nt: TGTGCCAGCAGCTCACGACAGAACACTGAAGCTTTCTTT

v_call: TRBV28
d_call: TRBD1
cdr3_length: 15
j_call: TRBJ1-1
cdr3_aa: CASSLWQGVPPEAFF
cdr3_nt: TGTGCCAGCAGTTTATGGCAGGGGGTCCCCCCTGAAGCTTTCTTT

v_call: TRBV5-1
d_call: -
cdr3_length: 14
j_call: TRBJ1-1
cdr3_aa: CASSLDSGFTEAFF
cdr3_nt: TGCGCCAGCAGCTTGGATTCCGGGTTCACTGAAGCTTTCTTT

v_call: TRBV18
d_call: -
cdr3_length: 16
j_call: TRBJ2-4
cdr3_aa: CASSPLESGAKNIQYF
cdr3_nt: TGTGCCAGCTCACCACTGGAGTCCGGGGCCAAAAACATTCAGTACTTC

v_call: TRBV7-2
d_call: -
cdr3_length: 15
j_call: TRBJ1-1
cdr3_aa: CASSLLLAGEGEAFF
cdr3_nt: TGTGCCAGCAGCTTATTGTTGGCAGGGGAGGGTGAAGCTTTCTTT

v_call: TRBV29-1
d_call: TRBD2
cdr3_length: 12
j_call: TRBJ2-4
cdr3_aa: CSGGGRGSIQYF
cdr3_nt: TGCAGCGGGGGCGGGAGAGGGTCCATTCAGTACTTC

v_call: TRBV9
d_call: -
cdr3_length: 17
j_call: TRBJ1-3
cdr3_aa: CASSVGGRAGSGNTIYF
cdr3_nt: TGTGCCAGCAGCGTAGGAGGCAGGGCTGGTTCTGGAAACACCATATATTTT

v_call: TRBV4-3
d_call: TRBD1
cdr3_length: 14
j_call: TRBJ2-2
cdr3_aa: CASSHDREVGELFF
cdr3_nt: TGCGCCAGCAGCCATGACAGGGAAGTTGGGGAGCTGTTTTTT

v_call: TRBV21-1
d_call: -
cdr3_length: 13
j_call: TRBJ1-6
cdr3_aa: CASNSERDSPLHF
cdr3_nt: TGTGCCAGCAATTCCGAACGGGATTCACCCCTCCACTTT

v_call: TRBV10-3
d_call: -
cdr3_length: 12
j_call: TRBJ1-5
cdr3_aa: CAIAQPNQPQHF
cdr3_nt: TGTGCCATCGCACAGCCCAATCAGCCCCAGCATTTT

v_call: TRBV15
d_call: TRBD1
cdr3_length: 15
j_call: TRBJ2-1
cdr3_aa: CATRITKGTGNEQFF
cdr3_nt: TGTGCCACTCGGATAACCAAAGGGACAGGAAATGAGCAGTTCTTC

v_call: TRBV19
d_call: -
cdr3_length: 13
j_call: TRBJ1-5
cdr3_aa: CASSIDITQPQHF
cdr3_nt: TGTGCCAGTAGTATCGACATTACCCAGCCCCAGCATTTT

v_call: TRBV10-3
d_call: TRBD1
cdr3_length: 13
j_call: TRBJ1-4
cdr3_aa: CAISNPQGEKLFF
cdr3_nt: TGTGCCATCAGCAACCCACAGGGGGAAAAACTGTTTTTT